This T cell receptor (beta chain) was sequenced for a study of blood T cell repertoires in COVID-19. About the research overall: The analysed material was cDNA or gDNA that came from T cells, B-cell-depleted T cells, or PBMCs.

Germline loops: CDR1 SGHDN, CDR2 FVKESK. This CDR3 comprises 15 residues. Trimming at V came to 1 base and at J to 0 bases, leaving 2 bases not matched to a gene. Sequencing was performed with immunoSEQ multiplex PCR; in TCRdb, only in-frame clones are kept and a portion is missing. The sample yields 120,000 or so clones, 88% seen once. The clonotype originates from a human donor in a cohort sampled during active COVID-19. Sequenced sample: peripheral blood. The rearrangement links TRBV14 to TRBJ2-7; 8 bases align to TRBD2. CDR3 nucleotides: TGTGCCAGCAGCCAAGCCACTAGCGGCTCCTACGAGCAGTACTTC. This sequence encodes CASSQATSGSYEQYF. Supplemented by reference TRBV14 and TRBJ2-7, the full variable domain reads EAGVTQFPSHSVIEKGQTVTLRCDPISGHDNLYWYRRVMGKEIKFLLHFVKESKQDESGMPNNRFLAERTGGTYSTLKVQPAELEDSGVYFCASSQATSGSYEQYFGPGTRLTVT.